A single T cell receptor beta chain is shown here with its context. The data originate from a study of blood T cell repertoires in COVID-19. Study in general: Acute and convalescent COVID-19 samples came from the United States, Italy and Spain.

This CDR3 has 15 amino acids. Losses at the gene ends were 3 bases for V and 1 base for J; bases not matched to a gene: 4. Germline values: CDR1 SGHKS, CDR2 YYEKEE (reference sequence). The table came from immunoSEQ multiplex PCR; TCRdb's copy has only in-frame clones and leaves some out. The repertoire includes under 200,000 clones, around four fifths of them detected once, and 4.4% sits in the top ten. In terms of age and location, participants ranged from roughly 18 to 95 years and lived in under 30 US areas. Clinical histories supplied by participants themselves formed the basis of cohort assignment. What the recovered Cohort 3 donors had was two negative PCRs, clearance, or symptom resolution.

The chain joins TRBV5-5 to TRBJ2-1, with 7 nucleotides matching TRBD2. This TCR was recovered from a woman in her 50s who had recovered from COVID-19. The sequencing sample was made of PBMCs or T cells enriched from blood (not recorded which). The CDR3 loop reads CASSSSSGSYNEQFF. The CDR3 region has the DNA TGTGCCAGCAGCTCCTCTAGCGGTTCCTACAATGAGCAGTTCTTC.